This is a list of T cell receptor beta chains from one sample in a study of T cell responses to AZD1222 COVID-19 vaccine. The data were produced by immunoSEQ multiplex PCR, yet TCRdb's version contains in-frame clones alone and is incomplete. The sample has around 180,000 clones, 94% seen once. The sequencing used peripheral blood, collected on day 0 of AZD1222 vaccination. The receptors derive from an adult in good health. CDR3s include the opening cysteine and the closing phenylalanine or tryptophan. The D gene is left open where the match is weak. Size is omitted from some rows. Given values are once, few, many or a class for expanded clones.

>.|TRBV15|TRBJ1-2|.
CATSRGKFGYGYTF
TGTGCCACCAGCAGAGGAAAGTTTGGGTATGGCTACACCTTC
>.|TRBV7-9|TRBJ1-2|.
CASSLLLHVSYGYTF
TGTGCCAGCAGCTTACTACTTCACGTCTCCTATGGCTACACCTTC
>.|TRBV11-2|TRBJ2-1|once
CASSLGWGDYNEQFF
TGTGCCAGCAGCCTCGGGTGGGGAGACTACAATGAGCAGTTCTTC
>.|TRBV28|TRBJ1-1|.
CASSLLVAEAFF
TGTGCCAGCAGTTTATTAGTCGCTGAAGCTTTCTTT
>TRBD1|TRBV4-1|TRBJ1-4|.
CASSPRGDSSLEKLFF
TGCGCCAGCAGCCCACGAGGGGACAGCAGTTTGGAAAAACTGTTTTTT
>TRBD1|TRBV4-1|TRBJ2-7|.
CASSHGTGTSYEQYF
TGCGCCAGCAGCCACGGGACAGGGACCTCCTACGAGCAGTACTTC
>.|TRBV27|TRBJ1-5|.
CASSLSRGGNQPQHF
TGTGCCAGCAGTTTATCGAGAGGGGGCAATCAGCCCCAGCATTTT
>TRBD1|TRBV5-4|TRBJ2-1|.
CASSSVDRPYNEQFF
TGTGCCAGCAGCTCGGTGGACAGGCCCTACAATGAGCAGTTCTTC
>.|TRBV3-1/TRBV3-2|TRBJ1-5|.
CASSQGERTNQPQHF
TGTGCCAGCAGCCAAGGGGAAAGGACAAATCAGCCCCAGCATTTT
>.|TRBV19|TRBJ1-4|.
CASSRNRASNEKLFF
TGTGCCAGTAGTAGAAACAGGGCGTCTAATGAAAAACTGTTTTTT
>TRBD1|TRBV5-4|TRBJ2-5|.
CASSLRQGRETQYF
TGTGCCAGCAGCTTGCGACAGGGCAGGGAGACCCAGTACTTC
>.|TRBV5-6|TRBJ1-6|.
CASSFMINNSPLHF
TGTGCCAGCAGCTTCATGATAAATAATTCACCCCTCCACTTT
>TRBD1|TRBV28|TRBJ1-1|.
CASSLGTGGWTEAFF
TGTGCCAGCAGTTTGGGGACAGGGGGCTGGACTGAAGCTTTCTTT
>TRBD1|TRBV27|TRBJ1-1|.
CASSFRGSTEAFF
TGTGCCAGCAGTTTCAGGGGGAGCACTGAAGCTTTCTTT
>.|TRBV6-5|TRBJ1-5|.
CASTRDKPNQPQHF
TGTGCCAGCACCCGAGACAAGCCCAATCAGCCCCAGCATTTT
>.|TRBV15|TRBJ2-6|.
CATSARGTRGGANVLTF
TGTGCCACCAGCGCCCGAGGGACCCGCGGTGGGGCCAACGTCCTGACTTTC
>.|TRBV19|TRBJ2-3|.
CASRFTDTQYF
TGTGCCAGTCGGTTTACAGATACGCAGTATTTT
>.|TRBV11-3|TRBJ2-1|once
CASSLNSGGTYNEQFF
TGTGCCAGCAGCTTAAATTCTGGCGGGACCTACAATGAGCAGTTCTTC
>.|TRBV29-1|TRBJ1-5|.
CSVGTGNQPQHF
TGCAGCGTGGGAACAGGGAATCAGCCCCAGCATTTT
>.|TRBV6-6|TRBJ1-3|.
CASSLMERHTIYF
TGTGCCAGCAGTTTAATGGAGCGGCACACCATATATTTT
>.|TRBV27|TRBJ2-7|.
CASSPSPGFNSYEQYF
TGTGCCAGCAGTCCGAGCCCAGGATTTAACTCCTACGAGCAGTACTTC
>.|TRBV19|TRBJ2-1|.
CASSISPGQGNEQFF
TGTGCCAGTAGTATCTCCCCCGGGCAGGGCAATGAGCAGTTCTTC
>.|TRBV10-3|TRBJ2-1|.
CAIRRQNNEQFF
TGTGCCATCAGGAGACAGAACAATGAGCAGTTCTTC
>TRBD2|TRBV19|TRBJ2-7|.
CASSSRTFLAGAVGYEQYF
TGTGCCAGTAGTAGTAGGACATTTCTAGCGGGAGCCGTTGGGTACGAGCAGTACTTC
>.|TRBV28|TRBJ1-2|once
CATYGGLTNYGYTF
TGTGCCACCTACGGGGGACTAACTAACTATGGCTACACCTTC
>TRBD1|TRBV19|TRBJ1-5|.
CASTDRGYQPQHF
TGTGCCAGCACGGACAGGGGCTATCAGCCCCAGCATTTT
>.|TRBV6-5|TRBJ2-7|.
CASNTSPTYEQYF
TGTGCCAGCAATACTAGCCCGACCTACGAGCAGTACTTC
>TRBD2|TRBV6-5|TRBJ2-1|.
CASSYSREASYNEQFF
TGTGCCAGCAGTTACTCGCGGGAGGCCTCCTACAATGAGCAGTTCTTC
>.|TRBV5-1|TRBJ1-5|.
CASSVTGKDQPQHF
TGCGCCAGCTCCGTAACAGGGAAGGATCAGCCCCAGCATTTT
>.|TRBV7-2|TRBJ2-3|.
CASTWVLTDTQYF
TGTGCCAGCACCTGGGTCCTCACAGATACGCAGTATTTT